The table lists the clone carrying this T cell receptor (beta chain) with many counts. Its cognate antigen is unknown. TCRdb re-called the RT-PCR reads through MiXCR, storing one row per CDR3 protein. The sample gives around 540,000 distinct CDR3 sequences, about 10% of which show up once; around 9.6% is in the top ten. The sample belongs to a study of response to subunit inactivated influenza vaccine. The study's findings and limits: It was suggested by the authors that few new T cells are recruited by each seasonal influenza vaccination.

Trimming at V came to 3 bases and at J to 2 bases, leaving 3 bases not matched to a gene. The CDR3 runs 14 residues. This clonotype originated in a middle-aged man who received an inactivated influenza vaccine. The sample was PBMCs from blood, taken on the day of vaccination. The V call is TRBV12-3 or TRBV12-4, the J call TRBJ2-5; 7 bases line up with TRBD1. The CDR3 reads CASSFSTGQETQYF. Written as DNA, the CDR3 is TGTGCCAGCAGTTTCTCGACAGGGCAAGAGACCCAGTACTTC.